This is a list of T cell receptor beta chains from one sample in a study of blood T cell repertoires in COVID-19. Sequencing used immunoSEQ multiplex PCR; TCRdb keeps in-frame clones, though not all of them. In the table there are about 310,000 clones, 90% of which are singletons. Specimen: peripheral blood. The receptors here all came from a woman aged 40 to 50 with COVID-19, enrolled during active disease. CDR3s include the opening cysteine and the closing phenylalanine or tryptophan. A D gene is named only where the DNA matches it firmly. Clone size appears in some rows only: once, few, many, or a class for an expanded clone.

v_call: TRBV6-2/TRBV6-3
clone_size: -
d_call: -
j_call: TRBJ2-7
cdr3_aa: CASSYSITGERDEQYF
cdr3_nt: TGTGCCAGCAGTTACTCCATTACGGGGGAAAGGGACGAGCAGTACTTC

v_call: TRBV7-2
clone_size: -
d_call: TRBD2
j_call: TRBJ2-3
cdr3_aa: CASSHPPGGGQRDTQYF
cdr3_nt: TGTGCCAGCAGCCATCCCCCCGGGGGGGGGCAAAGAGATACGCAGTATTTT

v_call: TRBV6-5
clone_size: -
d_call: TRBD1
j_call: TRBJ2-2
cdr3_aa: CASRETGGSVGELFF
cdr3_nt: TGTGCCAGCAGAGAGACAGGGGGAAGCGTCGGGGAGCTGTTTTTT

v_call: TRBV4-1
clone_size: -
d_call: TRBD2
j_call: TRBJ2-7
cdr3_aa: CASSQESGSEAEQYF
cdr3_nt: TGCGCCAGCAGCCAGGAGAGCGGGAGCGAGGCCGAGCAGTACTTC

v_call: TRBV25-1
clone_size: -
d_call: -
j_call: TRBJ2-6
cdr3_aa: CASSEEKGSSSGANVLTF
cdr3_nt: TGTGCCAGCAGTGAGGAAAAAGGGAGCTCCTCTGGGGCCAACGTCCTGACTTTC

v_call: TRBV7-2
clone_size: once
d_call: TRBD2
j_call: TRBJ2-1
cdr3_aa: CASKTGGFYNEQFF
cdr3_nt: TGTGCCAGCAAGACGGGGGGGTTTTACAATGAGCAGTTCTTC

v_call: TRBV3-1/TRBV3-2
clone_size: -
d_call: TRBD1
j_call: TRBJ1-6
cdr3_aa: CASSHLNGQGVNSPLHF
cdr3_nt: TGTGCCAGCAGCCATCTAAACGGACAGGGGGTGAATTCACCCCTCCACTTT

v_call: TRBV15
clone_size: -
d_call: TRBD1
j_call: TRBJ2-3
cdr3_aa: CATSRWDRASTDTQYF
cdr3_nt: TGTGCCACCAGCCGCTGGGACAGGGCAAGCACAGATACGCAGTATTTT

v_call: TRBV29-1
clone_size: -
d_call: TRBD2
j_call: TRBJ2-3
cdr3_aa: CSVEGLMAGGLDTQYF
cdr3_nt: TGCAGCGTTGAAGGATTAATGGCGGGGGGCCTGGATACGCAGTATTTT

v_call: TRBV6-2/TRBV6-3
clone_size: -
d_call: -
j_call: TRBJ2-2
cdr3_aa: CASSYGQLSPTAGELFF
cdr3_nt: TGTGCCAGCAGTTACGGACAGTTGTCCCCAACCGCCGGGGAGCTGTTTTTT

v_call: TRBV3-1/TRBV3-2
clone_size: once
d_call: TRBD2
j_call: TRBJ2-5
cdr3_aa: CASSPGTSGLQVRYF
cdr3_nt: TGTGCCAGCAGCCCCGGGACTAGCGGGCTGCAGGTGCGGTACTTC

v_call: TRBV21-1
clone_size: -
d_call: -
j_call: TRBJ1-5
cdr3_aa: CASSKGCDPGTGTGIASNQPQHF
cdr3_nt: TGTGCCAGCAGCAAAGGATGCGACCCTGGTACCGGGACAGGGATTGCAAGCAATCAGCCCCAGCATTTT

v_call: TRBV28
clone_size: -
d_call: -
j_call: TRBJ1-3
cdr3_aa: CASSPILGRGRISGNTIYF
cdr3_nt: TGTGCCAGCAGCCCAATTCTTGGCAGGGGTAGGATCTCTGGAAACACCATATATTTT

v_call: TRBV3-1/TRBV3-2
clone_size: -
d_call: TRBD1
j_call: TRBJ1-4
cdr3_aa: CASSQDRQGDEKLFF
cdr3_nt: TGTGCCAGCAGCCAAGATCGACAGGGTGATGAAAAACTGTTTTTT

v_call: TRBV9
clone_size: -
d_call: TRBD2
j_call: TRBJ2-5
cdr3_aa: CASSVGGLAGGQETQYF
cdr3_nt: TGTGCCAGCAGCGTAGGGGGACTAGCGGGAGGGCAGGAGACCCAGTACTTC

v_call: TRBV28
clone_size: -
d_call: TRBD1
j_call: TRBJ2-2
cdr3_aa: CASSLIQGARTGELFF
cdr3_nt: TGTGCCAGCAGTTTAATACAGGGGGCGCGGACCGGGGAGCTGTTTTTT

v_call: TRBV19
clone_size: once
d_call: -
j_call: TRBJ2-1
cdr3_aa: CASSTLTASYNEQFF
cdr3_nt: TGTGCCAGTAGTACTCTAACCGCCTCCTACAATGAGCAGTTCTTC

v_call: TRBV28
clone_size: -
d_call: -
j_call: TRBJ1-1
cdr3_aa: CASTGGSEAFF
cdr3_nt: TGTGCCAGCACCGGGGGAAGTGAAGCTTTCTTT

v_call: TRBV2
clone_size: -
d_call: -
j_call: TRBJ2-7
cdr3_aa: CASSTNRDNEQYF
cdr3_nt: TGTGCCAGCAGCACGAACAGGGACAACGAGCAGTACTTC

v_call: TRBV19
clone_size: -
d_call: TRBD2
j_call: TRBJ2-3
cdr3_aa: CASKRDLTDTQYF
cdr3_nt: TGTGCCAGTAAGCGGGACCTCACAGATACGCAGTATTTT

v_call: TRBV20-1
clone_size: -
d_call: -
j_call: TRBJ1-2
cdr3_aa: CSPTNYGYTF
cdr3_nt: TGCAGCCCTACTAACTATGGCTACACCTTC

v_call: TRBV4-1
clone_size: -
d_call: TRBD2
j_call: TRBJ2-5
cdr3_aa: CASSQDLGFWEASGETQYF
cdr3_nt: TGCGCCAGCAGCCAAGATCTGGGGTTTTGGGAGGCTAGCGGAGAGACCCAGTACTTC

v_call: TRBV27
clone_size: -
d_call: -
j_call: TRBJ1-1
cdr3_aa: CASSRPGHQLDTEAFF
cdr3_nt: TGTGCCAGCAGTCGTCCGGGACATCAACTGGACACTGAAGCTTTCTTT

v_call: TRBV5-6
clone_size: -
d_call: TRBD2
j_call: TRBJ2-3
cdr3_aa: CASSLERGGYTDTQYF
cdr3_nt: TGTGCCAGCAGCCTAGAGCGGGGGGGATACACAGATACGCAGTATTTT

v_call: TRBV4-1
clone_size: -
d_call: TRBD2
j_call: TRBJ2-7
cdr3_aa: CASSQDPSGSLSYEQYF
cdr3_nt: TGCGCCAGCAGCCAAGATCCTAGCGGGAGTTTGTCCTACGAGCAGTACTTC

v_call: TRBV7-2
clone_size: -
d_call: -
j_call: TRBJ2-3
cdr3_aa: CASSLSGQFTDTQYF
cdr3_nt: TGTGCCAGCAGCTTATCGGGTCAGTTCACAGATACGCAGTATTTT

v_call: TRBV5-4
clone_size: many
d_call: TRBD2
j_call: TRBJ2-7
cdr3_aa: CASSGLAGGSYEQYF
cdr3_nt: TGTGCCAGCAGCGGACTAGCGGGAGGATCCTACGAGCAGTACTTC

v_call: TRBV6-1
clone_size: -
d_call: -
j_call: TRBJ1-1
cdr3_aa: CASSELSRGAGTEAFF
cdr3_nt: TGTGCCAGCAGTGAACTCTCCCGTGGCGCGGGCACTGAAGCTTTCTTT

v_call: TRBV6-1
clone_size: -
d_call: -
j_call: TRBJ1-2
cdr3_aa: CASSDGLDYGYTF
cdr3_nt: TGTGCCAGCAGTGACGGACTGGACTATGGCTACACCTTC

v_call: TRBV29-1
clone_size: -
d_call: TRBD1
j_call: TRBJ2-7
cdr3_aa: CSVQTDRNYEQYF
cdr3_nt: TGCAGCGTACAAACGGACAGGAACTACGAGCAGTACTTC

v_call: TRBV27
clone_size: -
d_call: TRBD1
j_call: TRBJ2-7
cdr3_aa: CASSLLGGQGAHEQYF
cdr3_nt: TGTGCCAGCAGTTTATTAGGCGGACAGGGGGCCCACGAGCAGTACTTC

v_call: TRBV5-1
clone_size: -
d_call: -
j_call: TRBJ2-5
cdr3_aa: CASSLAAGQETQYF
cdr3_nt: TGCGCCAGCAGCTTGGCAGCAGGGCAAGAGACCCAGTACTTC

v_call: TRBV2
clone_size: few
d_call: -
j_call: TRBJ2-3
cdr3_aa: CASWTVVVTDTQYF
cdr3_nt: TGTGCCAGCTGGACAGTGGTGGTAACAGATACGCAGTATTTT

v_call: TRBV13
clone_size: -
d_call: -
j_call: TRBJ1-1
cdr3_aa: CASRGEGKGQLTEAFF
cdr3_nt: TGTGCCAGCAGAGGGGAGGGGAAAGGGCAACTCACTGAAGCTTTCTTT

v_call: TRBV7-2
clone_size: -
d_call: TRBD1
j_call: TRBJ1-2
cdr3_aa: CASTQGVNYGYTF
cdr3_nt: TGTGCCAGCACCCAGGGGGTAAACTATGGCTACACCTTC

v_call: TRBV7-7
clone_size: once
d_call: -
j_call: TRBJ2-3
cdr3_aa: CASSFEIADTQYF
cdr3_nt: TGTGCTAGCAGCTTCGAGATTGCAGATACGCAGTATTTT

v_call: TRBV12-3/TRBV12-4
clone_size: -
d_call: -
j_call: TRBJ1-2
cdr3_aa: CASTPPRFLGYTF
cdr3_nt: TGTGCCAGCACCCCCCCGAGATTTCTTGGCTACACCTTC

v_call: TRBV19
clone_size: -
d_call: -
j_call: TRBJ1-2
cdr3_aa: CASRVGGNYGYTF
cdr3_nt: TGTGCCAGTAGGGTGGGGGGGAACTATGGCTACACCTTC

v_call: TRBV9
clone_size: -
d_call: TRBD2
j_call: TRBJ2-2
cdr3_aa: CASSLPSSGGSRGTGELFF
cdr3_nt: TGTGCCAGCAGCTTACCTTCTAGCGGGGGGTCCCGGGGCACCGGGGAGCTGTTTTTT

v_call: TRBV18
clone_size: -
d_call: TRBD1
j_call: TRBJ1-1
cdr3_aa: CASSYGTAEAFF
cdr3_nt: TGTGCCAGCTCATACGGGACAGCTGAAGCTTTCTTT

v_call: TRBV9
clone_size: -
d_call: -
j_call: TRBJ1-3
cdr3_aa: CASSVATGGGNTIYF
cdr3_nt: TGTGCCAGCAGCGTAGCTACGGGGGGCGGAAACACCATATATTTT

v_call: TRBV6-2/TRBV6-3
clone_size: few
d_call: -
j_call: TRBJ1-1
cdr3_aa: CASSYSQGNTEAFF
cdr3_nt: TGTGCCAGCAGTTACTCGCAGGGTAACACTGAAGCTTTCTTT

v_call: TRBV2
clone_size: -
d_call: -
j_call: TRBJ2-5
cdr3_aa: CASRQYPNQETQYF
cdr3_nt: TGTGCCAGTCGACAGTACCCCAACCAAGAGACCCAGTACTTC

v_call: TRBV5-1
clone_size: -
d_call: -
j_call: TRBJ2-7
cdr3_aa: CASSLARDSYEQYF
cdr3_nt: TGCGCCAGCAGCTTGGCCAGGGATTCGTACGAGCAGTACTTC

v_call: TRBV9
clone_size: -
d_call: TRBD1
j_call: TRBJ1-4
cdr3_aa: CASSLTGAPSEKLFF
cdr3_nt: TGTGCCAGCAGCTTGACAGGGGCCCCCTCGGAAAAACTGTTTTTT